The rows below give T cell receptor beta chains drawn from one sample of a study of T cells in Graves' hyperthyroidism and ophthalmopathy. TCRdb passed the multiplex PCR reads through MiXCR, listing each CDR3 protein once. The table includes about 550,000 distinct CDR3 sequences, roughly 20% detected once. The specimen sequenced was blood. These receptors all come from a man between 18 and 35 years old with Graves' hyperthyroidism. CDR3s include the opening cysteine and the closing phenylalanine or tryptophan. D genes are given only for firm matches. Rows may omit the clone size; those that give it use once, few, many or a size class.

NA	TRBV30	TRBJ2-5	NA	CAWGQRGETQYF	TGTGCCTGGGGACAGAGGGGAGAGACCCAGTACTTC
many	TRBV7-2	TRBJ2-7	NA	CASSSAPVQGNEQYF	TGTGCCAGCAGCTCAGCCCCAGTACAGGGAAACGAGCAGTACTTC
many	TRBV12-3/TRBV12-4	TRBJ2-7	NA	CASSPRLSYEQYF	TGTGCCAGCAGTCCCCGCTTATCCTACGAGCAGTACTTC
NA	TRBV11-2	TRBJ1-1	NA	CASSYPRANTEAFF	TGTGCCAGCAGCTACCCCCGGGCAAACACTGAAGCTTTCTTT
few	TRBV11-2	TRBJ2-7	TRBD1	CASNPDRAGEQYF	TGTGCCAGCAACCCTGACAGGGCGGGTGAGCAGTACTTC
NA	TRBV28	TRBJ2-7	TRBD1	CASSLLPGGGYEQYF	TGTGCCAGCAGTTTACTCCCAGGGGGCGGCTACGAGCAGTACTTC
NA	TRBV6-1	TRBJ1-2	TRBD1	CASSPFGTGGEGGYTF	TGTGCCAGCAGCCCATTCGGGACAGGGGGCGAGGGTGGCTACACCTTC
NA	TRBV7-2	TRBJ2-2	NA	CASSIRVTGELFF	TGTGCCAGCAGCATCAGGGTCACCGGGGAGCTGTTTTTT
few	TRBV6-1	TRBJ1-2	NA	CASSARTAHYGYTF	TGTGCCAGCAGCGCCCGGACAGCCCACTATGGCTACACCTTC
many	TRBV28	TRBJ1-5	NA	CASSVGTYGNQPQHF	TGTGCCAGCAGTGTCGGGACATATGGCAATCAGCCCCAGCATTTT
many	TRBV5-1	TRBJ1-2	NA	CASSLGWGADFYGYTF	TGCGCCAGCAGCTTGGGATGGGGGGCGGATTTCTATGGCTACACCTTC
NA	TRBV6-1	TRBJ2-5	TRBD2	CASTLAGGNQETQYF	TGTGCCAGCACCCTAGCGGGGGGGAACCAAGAGACCCAGTACTTC
few	TRBV2	TRBJ1-5	TRBD1	CASSGNRGSNQPQHF	TGTGCCAGCAGTGGGAACAGGGGTAGCAATCAGCCCCAGCATTTT
many	TRBV11-2	TRBJ2-7	NA	CASSLPRISNEQYF	TGTGCCAGCAGCTTACCAAGGATCAGCAACGAGCAGTACTTC
NA	TRBV5-1	TRBJ1-1	TRBD1	CASSFGQDQLRGPEAFF	TGCGCCAGCAGCTTTGGACAGGACCAGTTGAGGGGCCCGGAAGCTTTCTTT
many	TRBV29-1	TRBJ1-1	NA	CSVEDPRGVRNTEAFF	TGCAGCGTTGAAGATCCTAGGGGGGTGCGAAACACTGAAGCTTTCTTT
many	TRBV6-5	TRBJ1-2	NA	CASSTGQRYGYTF	TGTGCCAGCAGTACCGGACAGCGCTATGGCTACACCTTC
few	TRBV18	TRBJ1-1	NA	CASSPSGENTEAFF	TGTGCCAGCTCACCAAGCGGTGAGAACACTGAAGCTTTCTTT
few	TRBV20-1	TRBJ2-4	TRBD1	CSAPTGVSAIQYF	TGCAGTGCTCCAACAGGGGTGTCCGCCATTCAGTACTTC
NA	TRBV28	TRBJ1-6	TRBD1	CASRIGQANSPLHF	TGTGCCAGCAGGATCGGACAGGCTAATTCACCCCTCCACTTT
NA	TRBV7-6	TRBJ1-1	NA	CASSLAGRGLLNENTEAFF	TGTGCCAGCAGCTTAGCGGGGAGGGGGTTACTAAACGAGAACACTGAAGCTTTCTTT
NA	TRBV30	TRBJ2-5	TRBD2	CAWGRLAGGPGETQYF	TGTGCCTGGGGCCGACTAGCGGGAGGGCCCGGAGAGACCCAGTACTTC
few	TRBV4-1	TRBJ1-5	NA	CASSLVRRNQPQHF	TGCGCCAGCAGCCTCGTAAGGAGAAATCAGCCCCAGCATTTT
many	TRBV20-1	TRBJ1-5	NA	CSARAGTTGHNQPQHF	TGCAGTGCTAGGGCCGGGACAACAGGGCACAATCAGCCCCAGCATTTT
many	TRBV19	TRBJ1-2	NA	CASSPTPGRGYTF	TGTGCCAGTAGTCCAACACCAGGGCGTGGCTACACCTTC
many	TRBV2	TRBJ1-5	NA	CASRSRLLGNQPQHF	TGTGCCAGCAGGTCGCGGCTTTTGGGCAATCAGCCCCAGCATTTT
many	TRBV24-1	TRBJ1-1	NA	CATKNGPRNTEAFF	TGTGCCACCAAGAATGGGCCCCGTAACACTGAAGCTTTCTTT
many	TRBV5-1	TRBJ1-1	NA	CASSLEHPANTEAFF	TGCGCCAGCAGCTTGGAACACCCGGCGAACACTGAAGCTTTCTTT
many	TRBV28	TRBJ1-1	NA	CASTPPSQVTEAFF	TGTGCCAGCACCCCCCCGTCCCAGGTTACTGAAGCTTTCTTT
few	TRBV6-1	TRBJ1-3	NA	CASSPLPGVTGNTIYF	TGTGCCAGCAGTCCCCTCCCAGGGGTTACTGGAAACACCATATATTTT
NA	TRBV12-3/TRBV12-4	TRBJ1-2	NA	CASSLAAGLGYTF	TGTGCCAGCAGTTTAGCGGCAGGGCTTGGCTACACCTTC
many	TRBV27	TRBJ2-5	NA	CASSDRTQETQYF	TGTGCCAGCAGTGACAGGACACAAGAGACCCAGTACTTC
many	TRBV30	TRBJ1-2	NA	CAWSVVGAGGYTF	TGTGCCTGGAGTGTGGTAGGGGCTGGTGGCTACACCTTC
many	TRBV12-3/TRBV12-4	TRBJ2-7	NA	CASSSHLSSYEQYF	TGTGCCAGCAGTTCACACTTGAGCTCCTACGAGCAGTACTTC
many	TRBV27	TRBJ1-2	TRBD1	CASSPGMTGYGYTF	TGTGCCAGCAGTCCCGGTATGACAGGGTACGGCTACACCTTC
NA	TRBV28	TRBJ2-5	NA	CASSVPWVQETQYF	TGTGCCAGCAGCGTCCCCTGGGTTCAAGAGACCCAGTACTTC
many	TRBV2	TRBJ2-7	NA	CASSADGSYEQYF	TGTGCCAGCAGTGCAGACGGCTCCTACGAGCAGTACTTC
NA	TRBV6-2/TRBV6-3	TRBJ2-3	NA	CASKKAASTDTQYF	TGTGCCAGCAAAAAAGCGGCTAGCACAGATACGCAGTATTTT
few	TRBV9	TRBJ2-2	NA	CEVPEGPNTGELFF	TGTGAGGTCCCGGAGGGGCCAAACACCGGGGAGCTGTTTTTT
NA	TRBV12-3/TRBV12-4	TRBJ1-2	TRBD1	CASSLWTGTGFRGYTF	TGTGCCAGCAGTTTATGGACCGGGACAGGGTTTCGCGGCTACACCTTC
few	TRBV4-2	TRBJ1-2	NA	CASSQELHRGRDGYTF	TGTGCCAGCAGCCAAGAACTACACCGCGGACGAGATGGCTACACCTTC
many	TRBV27	TRBJ2-5	TRBD1	CASSPGQGIQETQYF	TGTGCCAGCAGTCCGGGACAGGGCATCCAAGAGACCCAGTACTTC
NA	TRBV20-1	TRBJ2-7	TRBD1	CSAIRQGVGGEQYF	TGCAGTGCTATAAGGCAGGGGGTGGGCGGCGAGCAGTACTTC
many	TRBV12-3/TRBV12-4	TRBJ1-2	NA	CASSLGTRGSAWYGYTF	TGTGCCAGCAGTTTGGGGACCCGGGGGAGTGCTTGGTATGGCTACACCTTC
many	TRBV19	TRBJ1-2	NA	CASSIENPNYGYTF	TGTGCCAGTAGTATAGAGAACCCTAACTATGGCTACACCTTC
few	TRBV6-2/TRBV6-3	TRBJ2-5	TRBD2	CASSYGRADQETQYF	TGTGCCAGCAGTTATGGGAGGGCGGACCAAGAGACCCAGTACTTC
NA	TRBV12-3/TRBV12-4	TRBJ2-7	NA	CASSYGDNSYEQYF	TGTGCCAGCAGTTATGGGGACAACTCCTACGAGCAGTACTTC
many	TRBV7-8	TRBJ1-5	NA	CASSLAENQPQHF	TGTGCCAGCAGCTTAGCAGAGAATCAGCCCCAGCATTTT
NA	TRBV2	TRBJ2-7	NA	CASSGEGRSYEQYF	TGTGCCAGCAGTGGAGAGGGAAGATCCTACGAGCAGTACTTC